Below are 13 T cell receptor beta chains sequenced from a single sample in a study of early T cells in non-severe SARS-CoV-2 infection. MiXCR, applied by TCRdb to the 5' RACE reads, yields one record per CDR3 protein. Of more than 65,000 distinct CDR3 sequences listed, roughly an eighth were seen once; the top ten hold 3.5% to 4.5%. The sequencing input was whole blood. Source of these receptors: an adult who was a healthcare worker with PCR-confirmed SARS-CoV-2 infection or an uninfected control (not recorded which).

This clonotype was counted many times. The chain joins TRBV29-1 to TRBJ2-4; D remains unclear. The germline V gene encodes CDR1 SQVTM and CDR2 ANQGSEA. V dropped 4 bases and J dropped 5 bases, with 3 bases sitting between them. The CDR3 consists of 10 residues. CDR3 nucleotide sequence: TGCAGCGTTGGCGAAAACATTCAGTACTTC. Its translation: CSVGENIQYF. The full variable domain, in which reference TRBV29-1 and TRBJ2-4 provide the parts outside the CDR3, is SAVISQKPSRDICQRGTSLTIQCQVDSQVTMMFWYRQQPGQSLTLIATANQGSEATYESGFVIDKFPISRPNLTFSTLTVSNMSPEDSSIYLCSVGENIQYFGAGTRLSVL.

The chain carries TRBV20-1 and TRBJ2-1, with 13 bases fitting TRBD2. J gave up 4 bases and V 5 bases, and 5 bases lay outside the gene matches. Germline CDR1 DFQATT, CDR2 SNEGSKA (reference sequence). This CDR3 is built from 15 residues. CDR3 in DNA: TGCAGTGCTCCCACTAGCGGGAGGGGGTACAATGAGCAGTTCTTC. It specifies CSAPTSGRGYNEQFF.

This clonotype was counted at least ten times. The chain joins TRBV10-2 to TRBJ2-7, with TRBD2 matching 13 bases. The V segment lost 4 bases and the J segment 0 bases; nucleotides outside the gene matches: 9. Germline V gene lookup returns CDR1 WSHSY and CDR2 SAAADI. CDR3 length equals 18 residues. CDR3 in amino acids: CASSGPGLAGRISYEQYF. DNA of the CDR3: TGCGCCAGCAGTGGACCGGGACTAGCGGGACGCATCTCCTACGAGCAGTACTTC.

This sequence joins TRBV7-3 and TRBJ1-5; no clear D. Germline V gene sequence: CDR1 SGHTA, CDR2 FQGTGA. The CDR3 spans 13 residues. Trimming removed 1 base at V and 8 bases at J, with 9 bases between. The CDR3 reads CASSLSLGEPQHF. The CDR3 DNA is TGTGCCAGCAGCTTAAGTTTGGGAGAGCCCCAGCATTTT. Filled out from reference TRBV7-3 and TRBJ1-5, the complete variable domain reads GAGVSQTPSNKVTEKGKYVELRCDPISGHTALYWYRQSLGQGPEFLIYFQGTGAADDSGLPNDRFFAVRPEGSVSTLKIQRTERGDSAVYLCASSLSLGEPQHFGDGTRLSIL.

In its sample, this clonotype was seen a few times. The CDR3 spells CASSPTQSTQETQYF. CDR3 coding DNA: TGTGCCAGCAGCCCGACCCAAAGCACCCAAGAGACCCAGTACTTC. This chain connects TRBV12-3 or TRBV12-4 to TRBJ2-5; no clear D. V shed 6 bases and J shed 1 base, with 15 bases lying between them. This CDR3 spans 15 amino acids.

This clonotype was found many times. CDR3 sequence: CASSVGRQQETQYF. The CDR3 DNA follows: TGTGCCAGCAGCGTAGGACGGCAGCAAGAGACCCAGTACTTC. The chain employs TRBV9 and TRBJ2-5, with D hard to call. There are 14 residues in the CDR3. Germline assignment: CDR1 SGDLS and CDR2 YYNGEE. V lost 0 bases to trimming and J lost 2 bases, with 8 bases between them.

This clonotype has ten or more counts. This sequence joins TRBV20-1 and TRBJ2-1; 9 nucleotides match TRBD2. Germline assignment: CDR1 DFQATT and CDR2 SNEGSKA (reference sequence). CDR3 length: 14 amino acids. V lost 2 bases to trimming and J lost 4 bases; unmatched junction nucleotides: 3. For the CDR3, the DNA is TGCAGTGCTAGAAGGCTAGCGGGATACAATGAGCAGTTCTTC. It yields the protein CSARRLAGYNEQFF.

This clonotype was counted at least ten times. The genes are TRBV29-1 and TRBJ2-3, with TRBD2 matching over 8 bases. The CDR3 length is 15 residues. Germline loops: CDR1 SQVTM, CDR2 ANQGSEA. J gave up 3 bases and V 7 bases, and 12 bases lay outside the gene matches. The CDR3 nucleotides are TGCAGCGCTCGGATCTACGGGAGGGGGACAGATACGCAGTATTTT. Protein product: CSARIYGRGTDTQYF.

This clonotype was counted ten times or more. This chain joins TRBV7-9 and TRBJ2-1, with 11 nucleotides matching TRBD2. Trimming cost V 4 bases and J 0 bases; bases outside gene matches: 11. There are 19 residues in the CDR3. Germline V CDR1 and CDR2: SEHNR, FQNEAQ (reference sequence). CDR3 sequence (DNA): TGTGCCAGCAGCTACTCACTAGCGGGAGAGCCGAGCTCCTACAATGAGCAGTTCTTC. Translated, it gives CASSYSLAGEPSSYNEQFF.

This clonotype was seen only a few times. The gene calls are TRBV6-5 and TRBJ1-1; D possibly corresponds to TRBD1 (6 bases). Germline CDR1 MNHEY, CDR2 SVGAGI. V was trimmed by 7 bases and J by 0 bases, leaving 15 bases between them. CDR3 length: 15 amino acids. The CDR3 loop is CASNQGRQMNTEAFF. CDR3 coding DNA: TGTGCCAGCAACCAGGGGAGACAAATGAACACTGAAGCTTTCTTT.

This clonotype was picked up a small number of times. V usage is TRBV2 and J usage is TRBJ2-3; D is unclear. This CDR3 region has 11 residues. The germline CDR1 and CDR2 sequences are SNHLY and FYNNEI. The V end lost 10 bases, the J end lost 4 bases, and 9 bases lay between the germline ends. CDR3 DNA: TGTGCCACCTCCTACCCAGATACGCAGTATTTT. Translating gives CATSYPDTQYF.

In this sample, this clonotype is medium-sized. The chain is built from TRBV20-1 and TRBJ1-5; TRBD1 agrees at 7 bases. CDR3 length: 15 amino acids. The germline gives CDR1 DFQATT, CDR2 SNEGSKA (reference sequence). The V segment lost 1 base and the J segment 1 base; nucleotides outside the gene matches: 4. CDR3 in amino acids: CSARGDSLSNQPQHF. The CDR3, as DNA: TGCAGTGCTAGAGGGGACAGCTTGAGCAATCAGCCCCAGCATTTT.

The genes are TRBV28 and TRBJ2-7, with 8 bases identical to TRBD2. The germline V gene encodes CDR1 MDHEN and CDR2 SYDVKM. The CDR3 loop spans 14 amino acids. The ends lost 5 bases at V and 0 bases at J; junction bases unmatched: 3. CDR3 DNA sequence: TGTGCCAGCAGTCGTAGCGGGACCTCCTACGAGCAGTACTTC. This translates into CASSRSGTSYEQYF.